This TCR beta chain was identified during a study of CD8 T cells in Susac syndrome. In this sample, this clonotype turned up a few times. Reverse transcription of about 0.5 to 1 ug RNA used random hexamers. MiXCR, run by TCRdb on the immunoSEQ multiplex PCR reads, gives a single entry per CDR3 protein. The sample lists about 430,000 distinct CDR3 sequences; approximately 89% were seen once. The V gene lost 2 bases and the J gene lost 2 bases, with 13 bases spanning the gap. The CDR3 extends over 16 amino acids. CDR1 is MNHEY, CDR2 SVGAGI, per germline. The TCR comes from a human donor with multiple sclerosis. The V and J genes are TRBV6-5 and TRBJ1-5, with D possibly TRBD1 on 6 matching bases. Sequencing used CD8+ T cells from PBMCs. The CDR3 region is CASSYPEGEGNQPQHF. The DNA for the CDR3 is TGTGCCAGCAGTTACCCCGAGGGGGAAGGCAATCAGCCCCAGCATTTT.